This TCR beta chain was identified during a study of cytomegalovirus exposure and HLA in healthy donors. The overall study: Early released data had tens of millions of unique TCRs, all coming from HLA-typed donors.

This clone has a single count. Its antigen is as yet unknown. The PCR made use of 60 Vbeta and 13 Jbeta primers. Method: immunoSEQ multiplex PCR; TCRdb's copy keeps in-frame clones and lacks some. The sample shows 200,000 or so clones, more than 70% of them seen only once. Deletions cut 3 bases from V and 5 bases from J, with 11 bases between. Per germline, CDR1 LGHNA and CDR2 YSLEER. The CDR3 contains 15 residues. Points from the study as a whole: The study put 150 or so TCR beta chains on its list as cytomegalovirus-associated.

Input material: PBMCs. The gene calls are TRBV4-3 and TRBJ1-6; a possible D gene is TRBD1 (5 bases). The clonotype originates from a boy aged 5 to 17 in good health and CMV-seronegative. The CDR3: CASSQGQSNNSPLHF. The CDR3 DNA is TGCGCCAGCAGCCAGGGGCAGAGTAATAATTCACCCCTCCACTTT.